This T cell receptor beta chain originates from a study of response to subunit inactivated influenza vaccine. Study-wide points: That few new T cells are recruited by each seasonal influenza vaccination was the authors' suggestion.

TCRdb used MiXCR to reprocess the RT-PCR reads, holding one entry per CDR3 protein. The data show approximately 480,000 distinct CDR3 sequences, with about a tenth seen just once and about an eighth held by the top ten. This CDR3 region has 13 residues. The germline CDR1 and CDR2 sequences are ENHRY and SYGVKD. Trimming stripped 4 bases from V and 3 bases from J, with 10 bases between. Regarding this clonotype: No antigen is known for it.

This chain links TRBV10-3 with TRBJ2-7, with D tentatively TRBD1 (5 bases). The sequence was collected from a middle-aged man who received an inactivated influenza vaccine. The source material was PBMCs from blood, sampled roughly 48 days after vaccination. The chain's CDR3 is CAISAGIGYEQYF. CDR3 DNA sequence: TGTGCCATCAGTGCAGGGATCGGCTACGAGCAGTACTTC.